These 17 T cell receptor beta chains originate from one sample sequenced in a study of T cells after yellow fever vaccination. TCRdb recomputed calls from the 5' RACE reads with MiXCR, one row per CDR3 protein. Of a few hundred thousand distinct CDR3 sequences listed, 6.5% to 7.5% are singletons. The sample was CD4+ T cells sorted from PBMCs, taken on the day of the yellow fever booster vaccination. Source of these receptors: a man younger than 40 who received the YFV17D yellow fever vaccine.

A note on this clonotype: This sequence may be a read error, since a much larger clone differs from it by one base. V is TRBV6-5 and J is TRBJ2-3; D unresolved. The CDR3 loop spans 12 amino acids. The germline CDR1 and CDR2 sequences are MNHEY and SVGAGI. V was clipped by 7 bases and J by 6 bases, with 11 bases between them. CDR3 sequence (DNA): TGTGCCAGCACCGGACCATCGGATACGCAGTATTTT. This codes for CASTGPSDTQYF.

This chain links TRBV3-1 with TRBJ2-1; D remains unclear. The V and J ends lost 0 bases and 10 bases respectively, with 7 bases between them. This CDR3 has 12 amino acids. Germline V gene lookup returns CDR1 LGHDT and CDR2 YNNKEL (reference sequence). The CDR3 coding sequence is TGTGCCAGCAGCCAAGATGCATCGGAGCAGTTCTTC. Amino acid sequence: CASSQDASEQFF.

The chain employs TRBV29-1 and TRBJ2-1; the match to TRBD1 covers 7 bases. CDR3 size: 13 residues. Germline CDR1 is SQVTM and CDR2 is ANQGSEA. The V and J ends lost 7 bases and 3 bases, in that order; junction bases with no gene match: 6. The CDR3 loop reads CSARDRNYNEQFF. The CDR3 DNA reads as TGCAGCGCCCGGGACAGAAACTACAATGAGCAGTTCTTC.

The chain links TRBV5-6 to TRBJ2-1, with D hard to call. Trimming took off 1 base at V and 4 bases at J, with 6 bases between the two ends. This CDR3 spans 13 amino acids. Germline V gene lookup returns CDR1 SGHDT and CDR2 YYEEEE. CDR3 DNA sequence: TGTGCCAGCAGCTTGCCCGCGTACAATGAGCAGTTCTTC. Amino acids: CASSLPAYNEQFF. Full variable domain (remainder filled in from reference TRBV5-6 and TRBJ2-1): DAGVTQSPTHLIKTRGQQVTLRCSPKSGHDTVSWYQQALGQGPQFIFQYYEEEERQRGNFPDRFSGHQFPNYSSELNVNALLLGDSALYLCASSLPAYNEQFFGPGTRLTVL.

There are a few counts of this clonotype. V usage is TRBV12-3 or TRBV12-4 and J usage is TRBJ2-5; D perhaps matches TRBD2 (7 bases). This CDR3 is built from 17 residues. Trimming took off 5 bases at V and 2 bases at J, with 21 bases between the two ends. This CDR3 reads CASSRGASGGPQETQYF. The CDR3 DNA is TGTGCCAGCAGTCGGGGGGCTAGCGGAGGCCCGCAAGAGACCCAGTACTTC.

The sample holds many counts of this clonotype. The CDR3 is CATQPGQVGNNEQFF. The DNA for the CDR3 is TGTGCCACTCAGCCGGGACAGGTGGGGAATAATGAGCAGTTCTTC. The chain couples TRBV7-8 to TRBJ2-1; 8 bases agree with TRBD1. This CDR3 contains 15 residues. The germline V gene has CDR1 SGHVS and CDR2 FQNEAQ. The J segment lost 7 bases and the V segment lost 10 bases, leaving 15 bases of the junction unmatched.

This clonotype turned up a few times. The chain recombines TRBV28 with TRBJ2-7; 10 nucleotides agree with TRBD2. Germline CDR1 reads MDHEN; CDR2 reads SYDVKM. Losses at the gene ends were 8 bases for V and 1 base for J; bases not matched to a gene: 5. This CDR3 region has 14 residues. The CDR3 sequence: CASVWTSGSYEQYF. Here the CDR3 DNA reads TGTGCCAGCGTATGGACTAGCGGATCCTACGAGCAGTACTTC.

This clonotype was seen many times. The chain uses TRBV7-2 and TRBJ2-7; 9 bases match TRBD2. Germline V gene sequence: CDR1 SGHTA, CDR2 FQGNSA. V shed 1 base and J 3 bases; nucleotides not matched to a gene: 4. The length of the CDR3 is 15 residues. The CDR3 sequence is CASSLELAGRYEQYF. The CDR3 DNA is TGTGCCAGCAGCTTAGAACTAGCGGGCCGCTACGAGCAGTACTTC.

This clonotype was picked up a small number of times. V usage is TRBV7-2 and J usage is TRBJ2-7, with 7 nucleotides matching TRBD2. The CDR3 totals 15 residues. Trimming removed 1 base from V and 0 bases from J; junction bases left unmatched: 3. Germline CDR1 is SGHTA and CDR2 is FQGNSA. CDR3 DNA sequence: TGTGCCAGCAGCTTAGAGGCGGGGGTCTCCTACGAGCAGTACTTC. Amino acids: CASSLEAGVSYEQYF.

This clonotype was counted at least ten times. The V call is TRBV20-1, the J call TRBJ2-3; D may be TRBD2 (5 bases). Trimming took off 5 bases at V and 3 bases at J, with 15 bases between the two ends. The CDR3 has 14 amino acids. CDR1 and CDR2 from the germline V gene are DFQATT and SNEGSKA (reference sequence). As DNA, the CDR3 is TGCAGTGCTGGGTCTAGCACGGGAACAGATACGCAGTATTTT. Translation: CSAGSSTGTDTQYF.

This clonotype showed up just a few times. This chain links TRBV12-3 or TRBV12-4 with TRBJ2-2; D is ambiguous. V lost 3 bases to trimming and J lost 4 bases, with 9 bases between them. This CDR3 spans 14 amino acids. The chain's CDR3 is CASSFSLRTGELFF. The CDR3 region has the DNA TGTGCCAGCAGTTTTAGTTTACGCACCGGGGAGCTGTTTTTT.

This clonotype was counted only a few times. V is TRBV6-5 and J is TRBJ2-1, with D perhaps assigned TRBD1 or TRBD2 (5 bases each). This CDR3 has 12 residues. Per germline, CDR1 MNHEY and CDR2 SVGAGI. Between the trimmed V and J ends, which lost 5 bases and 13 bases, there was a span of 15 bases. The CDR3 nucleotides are TGTGCCAGCAGTGGCGGGCAGGGCCGCCAGTTCTTC. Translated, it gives CASSGGQGRQFF.

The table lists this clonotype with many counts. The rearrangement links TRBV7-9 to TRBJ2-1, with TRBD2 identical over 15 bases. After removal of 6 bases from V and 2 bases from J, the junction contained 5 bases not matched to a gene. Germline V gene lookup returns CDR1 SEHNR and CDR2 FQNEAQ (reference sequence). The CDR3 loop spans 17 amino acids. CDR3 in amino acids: CASSGGLAGGAYNEQFF. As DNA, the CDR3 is TGTGCCAGCAGTGGTGGACTAGCGGGGGGGGCCTACAATGAGCAGTTCTTC.

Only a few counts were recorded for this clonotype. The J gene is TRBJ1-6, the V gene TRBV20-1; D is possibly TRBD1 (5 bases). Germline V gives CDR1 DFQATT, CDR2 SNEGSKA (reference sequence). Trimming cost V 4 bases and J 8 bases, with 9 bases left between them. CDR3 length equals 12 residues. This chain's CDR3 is CSATTADSPLHF. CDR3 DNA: TGCAGTGCTACGACAGCAGATTCACCCCTCCACTTT.

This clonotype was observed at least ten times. CDR3 nucleotide sequence: TGTGCCAGCAGCTTATCCAGGGGACAGGGAACTGAAGCTTTCTTT. Translated: CASSLSRGQGTEAFF. The chain recombines TRBV7-2 with TRBJ1-1; 9 bases fit TRBD1. Germline lookup yields CDR1 SGHTA and CDR2 FQGNSA. This CDR3 is built from 15 residues. V was pared by 2 bases and J by 5 bases, with 6 bases of the junction left unmatched.

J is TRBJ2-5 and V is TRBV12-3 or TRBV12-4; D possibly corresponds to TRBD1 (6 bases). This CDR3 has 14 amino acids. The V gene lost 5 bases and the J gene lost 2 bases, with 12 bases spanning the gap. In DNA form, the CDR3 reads TGTGCCAGCAGTCTCCGGACAGAACAAGAGACCCAGTACTTC. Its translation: CASSLRTEQETQYF.

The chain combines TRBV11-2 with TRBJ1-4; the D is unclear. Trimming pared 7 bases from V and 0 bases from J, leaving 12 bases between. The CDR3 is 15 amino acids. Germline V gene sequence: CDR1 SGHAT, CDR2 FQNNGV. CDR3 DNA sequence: TGTGCCAGCAACCCTTCACCAGCAACTAATGAAAAACTGTTTTTT. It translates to CASNPSPATNEKLFF.